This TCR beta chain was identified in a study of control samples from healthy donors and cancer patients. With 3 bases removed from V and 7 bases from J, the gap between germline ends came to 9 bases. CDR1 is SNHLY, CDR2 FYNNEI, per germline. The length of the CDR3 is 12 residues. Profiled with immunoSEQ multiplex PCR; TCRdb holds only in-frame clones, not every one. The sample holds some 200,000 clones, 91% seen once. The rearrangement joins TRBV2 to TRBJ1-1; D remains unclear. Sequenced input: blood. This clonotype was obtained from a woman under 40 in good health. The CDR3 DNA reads TGTGCCAGCAGTGAGGGCCCCGATGAAGCTTTCTTT. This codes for CASSEGPDEAFF. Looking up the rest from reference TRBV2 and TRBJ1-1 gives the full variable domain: EPEVTQTPSHQVTQMGQEVILRCVPISNHLYFYWYRQILGQKVEFLVSFYNNEISEKSEIFDDQFSVERPDGSNFTLKIRSTKLEDSAMYFCASSEGPDEAFFGQGTRLTVV.